Sequencing of this TCR beta chain was carried out in a study of PD-1 blockade in classical Hodgkin lymphoma. The J segment lost 4 bases and the V segment lost 2 bases, leaving 12 bases of the junction unmatched. The CDR3 sequence is 18 residues long. CDR1 SGHDT and CDR2 YYEEEE come from the germline V gene. This table comes from immunoSEQ multiplex PCR, and its TCRdb copy is limited to in-frame clones, with some not included. The data show roughly 40,000 clones, around 87% seen once. All patients relapsed after autologous stem cell transplantation, and brentuximab vedotin exposure varied. The sequence was obtained from a human donor with classical Hodgkin lymphoma. The sequenced sample was peripheral blood mononuclear cells (PBMCs), obtained at baseline. The chain joins TRBV5-6 to TRBJ2-7, with 13 bases aligning to TRBD2. The CDR3 reads CASSFLLGSGLAGYEQYF. The CDR3 coding sequence is TGTGCCAGCAGCTTTCTACTCGGGTCGGGACTAGCGGGGTACGAGCAGTACTTC.